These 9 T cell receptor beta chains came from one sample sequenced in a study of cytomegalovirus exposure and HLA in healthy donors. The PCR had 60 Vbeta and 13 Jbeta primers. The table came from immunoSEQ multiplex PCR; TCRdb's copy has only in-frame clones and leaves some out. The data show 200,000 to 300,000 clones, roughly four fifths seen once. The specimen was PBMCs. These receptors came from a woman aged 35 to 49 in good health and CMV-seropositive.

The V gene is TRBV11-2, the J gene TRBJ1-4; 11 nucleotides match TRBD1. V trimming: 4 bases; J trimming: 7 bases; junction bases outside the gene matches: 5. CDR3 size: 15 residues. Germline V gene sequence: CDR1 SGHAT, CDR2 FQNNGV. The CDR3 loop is CASSSRTGGLEKLFF. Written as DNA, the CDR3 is TGTGCCAGCAGCTCGCGGACAGGGGGCCTTGAAAAACTGTTTTTT.

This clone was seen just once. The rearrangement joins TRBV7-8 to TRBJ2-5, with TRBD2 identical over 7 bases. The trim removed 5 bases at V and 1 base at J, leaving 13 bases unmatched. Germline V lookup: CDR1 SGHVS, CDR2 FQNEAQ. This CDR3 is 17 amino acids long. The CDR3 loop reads CASSRHFQLAAQETQYF. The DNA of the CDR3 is TGTGCCAGCAGCCGACATTTCCAGCTAGCGGCCCAAGAGACCCAGTACTTC.

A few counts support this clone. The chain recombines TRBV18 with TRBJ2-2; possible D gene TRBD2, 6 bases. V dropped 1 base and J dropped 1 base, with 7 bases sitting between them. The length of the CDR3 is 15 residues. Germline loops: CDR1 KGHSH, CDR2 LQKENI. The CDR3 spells CASSPLGRNTGELFF. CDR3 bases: TGTGCCAGCTCACCACTCGGGAGGAACACCGGGGAGCTGTTTTTT.

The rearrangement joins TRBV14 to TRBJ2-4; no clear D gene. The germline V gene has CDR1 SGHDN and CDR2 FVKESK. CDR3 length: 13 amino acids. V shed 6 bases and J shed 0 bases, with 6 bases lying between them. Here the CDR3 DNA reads TGTGCCAGCAGTCAGGTAGCCAAAAACATTCAGTACTTC. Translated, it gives CASSQVAKNIQYF.

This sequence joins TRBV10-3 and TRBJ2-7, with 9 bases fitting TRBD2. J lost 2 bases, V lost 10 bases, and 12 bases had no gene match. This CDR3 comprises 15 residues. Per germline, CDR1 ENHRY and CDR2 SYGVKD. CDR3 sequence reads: CATRDGLAGTYEQYF. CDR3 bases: TGTGCCACCCGTGATGGGCTAGCGGGAACCTACGAGCAGTACTTC.

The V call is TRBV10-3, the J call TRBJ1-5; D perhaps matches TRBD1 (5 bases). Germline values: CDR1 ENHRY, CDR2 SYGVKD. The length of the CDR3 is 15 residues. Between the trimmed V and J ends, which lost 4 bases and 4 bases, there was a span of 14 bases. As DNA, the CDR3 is TGTGCCATCAGTGTTGATCAGGGAGGGAATCAGCCCCAGCATTTT. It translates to CAISVDQGGNQPQHF.

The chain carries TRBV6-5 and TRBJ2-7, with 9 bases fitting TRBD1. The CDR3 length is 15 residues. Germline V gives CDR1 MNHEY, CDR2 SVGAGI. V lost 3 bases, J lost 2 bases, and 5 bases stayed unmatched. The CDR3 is CASSYGNRGPYEQYF. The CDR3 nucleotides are TGTGCCAGCAGTTATGGGAACAGGGGGCCCTACGAGCAGTACTTC.

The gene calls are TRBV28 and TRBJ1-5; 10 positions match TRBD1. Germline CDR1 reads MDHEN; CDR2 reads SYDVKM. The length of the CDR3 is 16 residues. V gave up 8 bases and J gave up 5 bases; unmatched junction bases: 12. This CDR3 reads CASWAPGQGTYQPQHF. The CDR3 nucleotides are TGTGCCAGCTGGGCGCCGGGACAGGGGACCTATCAGCCCCAGCATTTT.

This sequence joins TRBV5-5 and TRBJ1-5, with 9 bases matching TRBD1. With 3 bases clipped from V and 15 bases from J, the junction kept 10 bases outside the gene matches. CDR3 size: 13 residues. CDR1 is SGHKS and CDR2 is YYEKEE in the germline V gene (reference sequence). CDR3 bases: TGTGCCAGCAGCTATATCCCGGGACAGGGTGGGCATTTT. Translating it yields CASSYIPGQGGHF.